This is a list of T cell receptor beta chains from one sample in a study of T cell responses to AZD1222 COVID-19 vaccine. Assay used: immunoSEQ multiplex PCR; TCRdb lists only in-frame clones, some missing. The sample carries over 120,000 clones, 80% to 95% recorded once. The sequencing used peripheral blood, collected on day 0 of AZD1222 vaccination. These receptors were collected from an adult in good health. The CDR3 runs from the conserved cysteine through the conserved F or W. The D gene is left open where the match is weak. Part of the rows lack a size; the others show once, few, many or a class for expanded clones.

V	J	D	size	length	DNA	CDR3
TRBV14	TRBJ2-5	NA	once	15	TGTGCCAGCAGCCCGGTAAACGGATGGGTAGAGACCCAGTACTTC	CASSPVNGWVETQYF
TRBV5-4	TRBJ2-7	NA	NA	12	TGTGCCAGCAGCGGGGATACCTACGAGCAGTACTTC	CASSGDTYEQYF
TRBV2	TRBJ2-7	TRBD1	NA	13	TGTGCCAGCAGTGGTGGCAGGGGGCTCGAGCAGTACTTC	CASSGGRGLEQYF
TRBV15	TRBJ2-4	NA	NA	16	TGTGCCACCAGCAGAGATAGGGGTTCTGGCAAAAACATTCAGTACTTC	CATSRDRGSGKNIQYF
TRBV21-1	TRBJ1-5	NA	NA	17	TGTGCCAGCAGCAAAGGGGAGACAGGGGAGAGGGATCAGCCCCAGCATTTT	CASSKGETGERDQPQHF
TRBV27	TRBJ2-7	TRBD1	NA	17	TGTGCCAGCAGTTTATCGCTCTTCAGGGACAGGAGCTACGAGCAGTACTTC	CASSLSLFRDRSYEQYF
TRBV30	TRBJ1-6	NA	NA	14	TGTGCCTGGAGTAAGGGGAGTAATAATTCACCCCTCCACTTT	CAWSKGSNNSPLHF
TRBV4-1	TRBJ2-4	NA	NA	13	TGCGCCAGCAGCCAAGCCGGGGCCAACATTCAGTACTTC	CASSQAGANIQYF
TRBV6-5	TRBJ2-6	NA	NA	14	TGTGCCAGCGAAAGGGGCTCCGGGGCCAACGTCCTGACTTTC	CASERGSGANVLTF
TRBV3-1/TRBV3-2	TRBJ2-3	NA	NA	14	TGTGCCAGCAGCCAAGGACCTACCACAGATACGCAGTATTTT	CASSQGPTTDTQYF
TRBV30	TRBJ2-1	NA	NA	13	TGTGCCTGGAGTGTACGGGGTTTGGATGAGCAGTTCTTC	CAWSVRGLDEQFF